These 30 T cell receptor beta chains were sequenced from one sample in a study of CD8 T cells in Susac syndrome. It was with random hexamers that roughly 0.5 to 1 ug RNA was reverse transcribed. Each CDR3 protein gets one entry after TCRdb re-called the immunoSEQ multiplex PCR reads with MiXCR. The sample shows 150,000 to 200,000 distinct CDR3 sequences, 90% to 95% of them seen only once. Material for sequencing was CD4+ T cells from PBMCs. Receptors were obtained from a human donor in good health.

The chain combines TRBV5-6 with TRBJ2-1; D not certain. The V and J ends lost 1 base and 4 bases respectively, with 9 bases between them. The CDR3 covers 14 residues. Germline assignment: CDR1 SGHDT and CDR2 YYEEEE. In DNA, the CDR3 is TGTGCCAGCAGCTTGTTCTCAGATTACAATGAGCAGTTCTTC. Translating it yields CASSLFSDYNEQFF.

The J gene is TRBJ2-7, the V gene TRBV28; the match to TRBD1 covers 10 bases. The V gene's germline CDR1 is MDHEN and CDR2 SYDVKM. There are 13 residues in the CDR3. V trimming: 7 bases; J trimming: 2 bases; junction bases outside the gene matches: 2. The CDR3 here is CASTDRGPYEQYF. CDR3 in DNA: TGTGCCAGCACTGACAGGGGGCCCTACGAGCAGTACTTC.

V gene TRBV30 combines with J gene TRBJ2-1, with TRBD1 identical over 7 bases. This CDR3 contains 15 residues. The V gene's germline CDR1 is GTSNPN and CDR2 SVGIG (reference sequence). J gave up 1 base and V 2 bases, and 5 bases lay outside the gene matches. This chain's CDR3 is CAWSLTGTSYNEQFF. The DNA of the CDR3 is TGTGCCTGGAGTCTGACAGGGACATCCTACAATGAGCAGTTCTTC.

This sequence joins TRBV29-1 and TRBJ2-1; D remains ambiguous. CDR3 length equals 14 residues. Germline loops: CDR1 SQVTM, CDR2 ANQGSEA. The germline V and J ends were trimmed by 1 base and 3 bases, with 10 bases remaining between them. DNA for the CDR3: TGCAGCGTTGAAGGCCGGTATGTCTACAATGAGCAGTTCTTC. It yields the protein CSVEGRYVYNEQFF.

This chain connects TRBV4-2 to TRBJ2-1; TRBD2 matches 11 bases. The CDR3 spans 16 residues. CDR1 is LGHNA and CDR2 is YNFKEQ in the germline V gene. V trimming: 0 bases; J trimming: 12 bases; junction bases outside the gene matches: 10. CDR3 amino acids: CASSQDGTSGITAQFF. The CDR3 DNA reads TGTGCCAGCAGCCAAGATGGGACTAGCGGTATAACAGCGCAGTTCTTC.

V is TRBV20-1 and J is TRBJ1-5, with 8 bases that match TRBD1. The V and J ends lost 7 bases and 2 bases, in that order; junction bases with no gene match: 7. The CDR3 totals 14 residues. Germline CDR1 reads DFQATT; CDR2 reads SNEGSKA (reference sequence). CDR3 bases: TGCAGTGTCACTACAGGGGGTGGCAATCAGCCCCAGCATTTT. Amino acid sequence: CSVTTGGGNQPQHF.

This rearrangement joins TRBV20-1 to TRBJ1-1, with 8 nucleotides matching TRBD1. CDR3 length equals 14 residues. V dropped 5 bases and J dropped 5; count of bases not matched to a gene: 10. CDR1 and CDR2 (germline): DFQATT, SNEGSKA (reference sequence). CDR3 in amino acids: CSARRRTGRTEAFF. DNA of the CDR3: TGCAGTGCTCGGAGACGGACAGGGAGAACTGAAGCTTTCTTT.

This clonotype was seen only once. J is TRBJ1-2 and V is TRBV28, with a tentative D call TRBD1 (5 bases). This CDR3 is 11 amino acids long. The V end was cut by 9 bases, the J end by 4 bases, with 9 bases between. Germline CDR1 MDHEN, CDR2 SYDVKM. The CDR3 DNA is TGTGCCAGTCAGCAGGGCTATGGCTACACCTTC. Its translation: CASQQGYGYTF.

The gene calls are TRBV27 and TRBJ2-7; tentatively, D is TRBD2 (6 bases). The V end was cut by 8 bases, the J end by 2 bases, with 19 bases between. There are 15 residues in the CDR3. The V gene's germline CDR1 is MNHEY and CDR2 SMNVEV (reference sequence). The CDR3 nucleotides read TGTGCCAGCCGGTTGGGACTCCGGCGCCCCTACGAGCAGTACTTC. This encodes CASRLGLRRPYEQYF.

This sequence joins TRBV6-6 and TRBJ2-2; D is tentatively TRBD1 or TRBD2 (7 bases each). Germline CDR1 is MNHNY and CDR2 is SVGAGI (reference sequence). V was clipped by 4 bases and J by 5 bases, with 14 bases between them. The CDR3 sequence is 15 residues long. CDR3 DNA sequence: TGTGCCAGCAGTTCACAGGGGAGGGGAACCGGGGAGCTGTTTTTT. Translation gives CASSSQGRGTGELFF.

This clonotype was recorded only once. The genes are TRBV2 and TRBJ1-6, with 8 bases matching TRBD1. CDR1 and CDR2 (germline): SNHLY, FYNNEI. V was pared by 0 bases and J by 11 bases, with 6 bases of the junction left unmatched. There are 15 residues in the CDR3. The CDR3 bases are TGTGCCAGCAGTGAAGCAAGGACAGGGATGGCACCCCTCCACTTT. This encodes CASSEARTGMAPLHF.

This chain uses TRBV27 with TRBJ1-2; unclear D gene. With 2 bases removed from V and 4 bases from J, the gap between germline ends came to 11 bases. The CDR3 is 14 amino acids. Germline V gives CDR1 MNHEY, CDR2 SMNVEV (reference sequence). CDR3 coding DNA: TGTGCCAGCAGTTTAGCCTCCTCTGGCTATGGCTACACCTTC. Its protein product is CASSLASSGYGYTF.

This chain links TRBV6-5 with TRBJ1-2; no clear D gene. Germline V gives CDR1 MNHEY, CDR2 SVGAGI. Trimming cost V 0 bases and J 8 bases, with 16 bases left between them. This CDR3 spans 15 amino acids. The CDR3 protein is CASSYSRPLMMGYTF. In DNA, the CDR3 is TGTGCCAGCAGTTACTCGAGACCCCTCATGATGGGCTACACCTTC.

The V gene is TRBV5-8, the J gene TRBJ2-1; 8 bases fit TRBD1. There are 14 residues in the CDR3. Germline CDR1 and CDR2: SGHTS and YDEGEE. V dropped 4 bases and J dropped 7; count of bases not matched to a gene: 7. Here the CDR3 reads CASSRRTGLNEQFF. In DNA form, the CDR3 reads TGTGCCAGCAGCAGACGGACAGGGTTAAATGAGCAGTTCTTC.

J is TRBJ1-2 and V is TRBV5-6; the match to TRBD1 covers 9 bases. J was trimmed by 4 bases and V by 5 bases; bases with no gene match: 3. This CDR3 is 13 amino acids long. Germline V CDR1 and CDR2: SGHDT, YYEEEE. In nucleotides, the CDR3 is TGTGCCAGCAGGAAGACAGGGGGCTATGGCTACACCTTC. Its translation is CASRKTGGYGYTF.

V is TRBV3-1 and J is TRBJ2-1; 11 bases are a match to TRBD2. V lost 3 bases, J lost 10 bases, and 8 bases stayed unmatched. There are 15 residues in the CDR3. Germline V gene data show CDR1 as LGHDT and CDR2 as YNNKEL (reference sequence). CDR3 in amino acids: CASSQSSGGAKEQFF. In DNA form, the CDR3 reads TGTGCCAGCAGCCAGAGTAGCGGGGGGGCCAAGGAGCAGTTCTTC.

The chain has TRBV30 and TRBJ2-5, with 8 nucleotides matching TRBD1. The CDR3 contains 15 residues. Germline trimming cut 5 bases from V and 2 bases from J; bases unmatched to any gene: 10. The germline V gene encodes CDR1 GTSNPN and CDR2 SVGIG (reference sequence). CDR3 bases: TGTGCCTGGGGCCTAGGACAGGGTCCTCAAGAGACCCAGTACTTC. It specifies CAWGLGQGPQETQYF.

The chain is built from TRBV25-1 and TRBJ2-3, with TRBD2 as a possible D gene (6 bases). Germline V gene lookup returns CDR1 MGHDK and CDR2 SYGVNS. The V end lost 6 bases, the J end lost 8 bases, and 9 bases lay between the germline ends. The CDR3 has 11 amino acids. In DNA form, the CDR3 reads TGTGCCAGCAGACGACTAGTTACGCAGTATTTT. This codes for CASRRLVTQYF. The full variable domain, completed using reference TRBV25-1 and TRBJ2-3, is EADIYQTPRYLVIGTGKKITLECSQTMGHDKMYWYQQDPGMELHLIHYSYGVNSTEKGDLSSESTVSRIRTEHFPLTLESARPSHTSQYLCASRRLVTQYFGPGTRLTVL.

The genes are TRBV4-1 and TRBJ1-6; perhaps TRBD1 as D (5 bases). Trimming removed 0 bases at V and 7 bases at J, with 13 bases between. Germline V gene lookup returns CDR1 MGHRA and CDR2 YSYEKL. This CDR3 region has 16 residues. The CDR3 nucleotides read TGCGCCAGCAGCCAAGATCCGCCAGGGATGAATTCACCCCTCCACTTT. Protein sequence: CASSQDPPGMNSPLHF.

This clonotype was found once. V and J are TRBV5-4 and TRBJ1-2; D is unclear. V lost 0 bases and J lost 4, with 7 bases in between. The CDR3 spans 13 residues. Germline values: CDR1 SGHNT, CDR2 YYREEE (reference sequence). Written as DNA, the CDR3 is TGTGCCAGCAGCTTGGCCGCAAGCTATGGCTACACCTTC. This codes for CASSLAASYGYTF. The full variable domain, its missing parts supplied by reference TRBV5-4 and TRBJ1-2, is ETGVTQSPTHLIKTRGQQVTLRCSSQSGHNTVSWYQQALGQGPQFIFQYYREEENGRGNFPPRFSGLQFPNYSSELNVNALELDDSALYLCASSLAASYGYTFGSGTRLTVV.

This chain uses TRBV15 with TRBJ2-6; D uncertain. V lost 0 bases and J 9 bases, leaving 6 bases between the germline ends. The V gene's germline CDR1 is LNHNV and CDR2 YYDKDF (reference sequence). This CDR3 spans 13 amino acids. The CDR3 is CATSRDANNVLTF. Here the CDR3 DNA reads TGTGCCACCAGCAGAGATGCCAACAACGTCCTGACTTTC.

J is TRBJ2-3 and V is TRBV29-1; perhaps TRBD1 as D (5 bases). Germline loops: CDR1 SQVTM, CDR2 ANQGSEA. V was cut by 4 bases and J by 2 bases, with 10 bases left in between. This CDR3 has 13 residues. The CDR3 protein is CSVGTGVTDTQYF. CDR3 DNA: TGCAGCGTTGGAACAGGTGTCACAGATACGCAGTATTTT.

Only one count was recorded for this clonotype. V gene TRBV7-9 combines with J gene TRBJ2-3, with 12 bases lining up with TRBD2. The junction had 4 bases not matched to a gene; V was cut back by 1 base and J by 2 bases. Germline assignment: CDR1 SEHNR and CDR2 FQNEAQ (reference sequence). The CDR3 runs 17 residues. The CDR3 DNA follows: TGTGCCAGCAGCTTAGGACTAGCGGGGGCCGACACAGATACGCAGTATTTT. Its translation is CASSLGLAGADTDTQYF.

This clonotype has just one count. The chain uses TRBV5-4 and TRBJ1-6; no clear D gene. The V end was cut by 0 bases, the J end by 6 bases, with 4 bases between. CDR1 and CDR2 (germline): SGHNT, YYREEE (reference sequence). The CDR3 consists of 13 residues. The CDR3 loop reads CASSLEANSPLHF. The CDR3 DNA reads as TGTGCCAGCAGCTTGGAGGCTAATTCACCCCTCCACTTT.

V is TRBV7-2 and J is TRBJ1-6; the D is unclear. Trimming shortened V by 1 base and J by 10 bases, and 8 bases separated the two germline ends. Per the germline V gene, CDR1 is SGHTA and CDR2 is FQGNSA. CDR3 length: 13 amino acids. CDR3 region: CASSLDSGSPLHF. The CDR3 nucleotides read TGTGCCAGCAGCTTAGATTCGGGGTCACCCCTCCACTTT.

This clonotype was seen only once. This CDR3 is CASSTGQGAGYEQYF. CDR3 DNA: TGTGCCAGCAGCACCGGACAGGGAGCGGGCTACGAGCAGTACTTC. The chain links TRBV9 to TRBJ2-7, with 8 positions matching TRBD1. V lost 4 bases to trimming and J lost 3 bases; unmatched junction nucleotides: 9. Germline CDR1 is SGDLS and CDR2 is YYNGEE. The CDR3 is 15 residues long.

This clonotype came up once. The J gene is TRBJ2-3, the V gene TRBV6-2 or TRBV6-3; D might be TRBD2 (5 bases). The CDR3 loop spans 15 amino acids. Germline values: CDR1 MNHEY, CDR2 SVGEGT. Trimming took off 4 bases at V and 4 bases at J, with 15 bases between the two ends. CDR3 DNA sequence: TGTGCCAGCAGTTCTGGACTCGTCGGGCCAGATACGCAGTATTTT. It specifies CASSSGLVGPDTQYF.

The chain has TRBV3-1 and TRBJ2-5, with TRBD1 matching 7 bases. With V trimmed by 1 base and J by 5 bases, 10 bases remained unmatched. CDR3 length: 16 residues. Germline loops: CDR1 LGHDT, CDR2 YNNKEL (reference sequence). CDR3 in amino acids: CASSQARDSGGETQYF. In DNA, the CDR3 is TGTGCCAGCAGCCAAGCCAGGGACAGCGGAGGCGAGACCCAGTACTTC.

This chain connects TRBV20-1 to TRBJ1-2; D possibly corresponds to TRBD1 (5 bases). With 5 bases removed from V and 4 bases from J, the gap between germline ends came to 17 bases. Germline V gives CDR1 DFQATT, CDR2 SNEGSKA (reference sequence). The CDR3 consists of 14 residues. CDR3: CSAPDSRGAYGYTF. The DNA for the CDR3 is TGCAGTGCTCCGGACTCCCGAGGGGCCTATGGCTACACCTTC.

This clonotype was seen more than once but under ten times. This sequence joins TRBV6-2 or TRBV6-3 and TRBJ1-1; D is unresolved. Trimming removed 8 bases at V and 2 bases at J, with 6 bases between. Germline-derived CDR1 and CDR2 are MNHEY and SVGEGT. The CDR3 contains 11 residues. The CDR3: CASGVNTEAFF. The CDR3 nucleotides are TGTGCCAGCGGGGTCAACACTGAAGCTTTCTTT.